These 25 T cell receptor beta chains were sequenced from one sample in a study of T cell responses to AZD1222 COVID-19 vaccine (dated by TCRdb to about 2021). The receptor library was made with the immunoSEQ multiplex PCR assay. TCRdb retrieved this table from immuneACCESS and kept in-frame rearrangements only. Not all clones are present; in checked studies, unresolved V genes account for under half, and no reason is known for the remainder. In all, the sample holds more than 120,000 clones, and 88% of those were seen once. The ten top clones hold roughly 5.4% of the sample. The time point label corresponds to: about 28 days (+/-7) after the second vaccine dose. The treatment or condition label for this specimen denotes: meningococcal conjugate vaccine given as trial control. The sample consisted of peripheral blood, taken 28 days after the second dose of the MenACWY control vaccine. Receptors were obtained from an adult who received the MenACWY meningococcal vaccine as a control.

This sequence joins TRBV7-3 and TRBJ2-6; the match to TRBD1 covers 9 bases. Germline values: CDR1 SGHTA, CDR2 FQGTGA. V lost 4 bases and J lost 3; bases outside the gene matches: 10. This CDR3 contains 18 residues. CDR3 loop: CASSSPGQGIGGANVLTF. The DNA of the CDR3 is TGTGCCAGCAGCTCACCGGGACAGGGAATTGGTGGGGCCAACGTCCTGACTTTC. The variable domain in full, completed from reference TRBV7-3 and TRBJ2-6, reads GAGVSQTPSNKVTEKGKYVELRCDPISGHTALYWYRQSLGQGPEFLIYFQGTGAADDSGLPNDRFFAVRPEGSVSTLKIQRTERGDSAVYLCASSSPGQGIGGANVLTFGAGSRLTVL.

The rearrangement links TRBV6-5 to TRBJ1-1; D gene unclear. Germline V CDR1 and CDR2: MNHEY, SVGAGI. This CDR3 has 14 amino acids. Trimming stripped 7 bases from V and 4 bases from J, with 16 bases between. The CDR3 spells CASNLFSGSTEAFF. The CDR3, as DNA: TGTGCCAGCAACCTCTTCTCTGGGAGCACTGAAGCTTTCTTT.

The CDR3 coding sequence is TGTGCCAGCAGCTCGTTTGACAGGCCGAACACTGAAGCTTTCTTT. The encoded protein is CASSSFDRPNTEAFF. The V and J genes are TRBV5-6 and TRBJ1-1, with a possible D match to TRBD1 (6 bases). The germline CDR1 and CDR2 sequences are SGHDT and YYEEEE. CDR3 length equals 15 residues. Trimming shortened V by 3 bases and J by 1 base, and 13 bases separated the two germline ends.

The chain carries TRBV18 and TRBJ2-2; either TRBD1 or TRBD2 may fit D (5 bases each). This CDR3 has 15 amino acids. The germline V gene encodes CDR1 KGHSH and CDR2 LQKENI. V lost 0 bases and J lost 5, with 10 bases in between. The CDR3 is CASSPPIGGTGELFF. For the CDR3, the DNA is TGTGCCAGCTCACCACCGATTGGGGGAACCGGGGAGCTGTTTTTT.

The chain is built from TRBV5-1 and TRBJ1-2; TRBD1 aligns across 11 bases. Germline V gives CDR1 SGHRS, CDR2 YFSETQ. The CDR3 loop spans 16 amino acids. V shed 0 bases and J 4 bases; nucleotides not matched to a gene: 5. For the CDR3, the DNA is TGCGCCAGCAGCTTGGGGGACAGGGGGATCGGCTATGGCTACACCTTC. Amino acids: CASSLGDRGIGYGYTF.

This clone was recorded once. This chain joins TRBV7-9 and TRBJ1-3; D is ambiguous. Per the germline V gene, CDR1 is SEHNR and CDR2 is FQNEAQ (reference sequence). The CDR3 is made up of 17 amino acids. V lost 1 base, J lost 2 bases, and 15 bases lay in between. The CDR3 sequence: CASSLEFRAATGNTIYF. The CDR3 DNA follows: TGTGCCAGCAGCTTAGAGTTTCGGGCAGCTACTGGAAACACCATATATTTT.

This CDR3 is CASRSSRDRPSSYEQYF. DNA of the CDR3: TGTGCCAGCAGATCCTCACGGGACCGTCCCAGCTCCTACGAGCAGTACTTC. The genes are TRBV28 and TRBJ2-7; D is tentatively TRBD1 or TRBD2 (5 bases each). V shed 6 bases and J shed 0 bases, with 21 bases lying between them. CDR3 size: 17 residues. Germline values: CDR1 MDHEN, CDR2 SYDVKM.

The gene calls are TRBV18 and TRBJ1-2, with D unresolved. The V and J ends lost 3 bases and 7 bases respectively, with 9 bases between them. Per germline, CDR1 KGHSH and CDR2 LQKENI. The CDR3 has 12 residues. CDR3 loop: CASSPVPPGYTF. Written as DNA, the CDR3 is TGTGCCAGCTCACCGGTTCCCCCTGGCTACACCTTC.

This clone was observed a few times. The gene calls are TRBV7-9 and TRBJ1-1; unclear D gene. CDR1 is SEHNR and CDR2 is FQNEAQ in the germline V gene (reference sequence). The length of the CDR3 is 15 residues. The V end lost 5 bases, the J end lost 0 bases, and 13 bases lay between the germline ends. CDR3 in amino acids: CASSPRTYMNTEAFF. The CDR3, as DNA: TGTGCCAGCAGCCCCCGTACTTATATGAACACTGAAGCTTTCTTT.

This clone came up a few times. The chain uses TRBV14 and TRBJ2-7; D gene unclear. The CDR3 contains 13 residues. The germline V gene encodes CDR1 SGHDN and CDR2 FVKESK. V lost 2 bases, J lost 3 bases, and 8 bases lay in between. The CDR3 here is CASSQPFGYEQYF. The DNA for the CDR3 is TGTGCCAGCAGCCAACCTTTCGGCTACGAGCAGTACTTC.

This chain connects TRBV5-4 to TRBJ2-7; TRBD2 matches 13 bases. The junction had 7 bases not matched to a gene; V was cut back by 3 bases and J by 4 bases. CDR1 and CDR2 from the germline V gene are SGHNT and YYREEE (reference sequence). The CDR3 has 16 amino acids. The chain's CDR3 is CASSSPTSGGGYEQYF. In nucleotides, the CDR3 is TGTGCCAGCAGCTCACCTACTAGCGGGGGGGGGTACGAGCAGTACTTC.

The chain employs TRBV7-3 and TRBJ2-2, with D perhaps matching TRBD2 (5 bases). The V gene's germline CDR1 is SGHTA and CDR2 FQGTGA. CDR3 length: 14 amino acids. V shed 6 bases and J shed 1 base, with 9 bases lying between them. The CDR3 DNA reads TGTGCCAGCAGACGGACTCTGAACACCGGGGAGCTGTTTTTT. It specifies CASRRTLNTGELFF.

The chain recombines TRBV11-3 with TRBJ1-1; perhaps TRBD1 as D (5 bases). Germline loops: CDR1 SGHNT, CDR2 YENEEA. V lost 8 bases to trimming and J lost 4 bases, with 11 bases between them. This CDR3 region has 12 residues. The CDR3 is CASGGSITEAFF. Here the CDR3 DNA reads TGTGCCAGCGGGGGGTCGATCACTGAAGCTTTCTTT.

This clone was seen a single time. The rearrangement uses TRBV30 and TRBJ2-7; 9 bases agree with TRBD1. CDR1 is GTSNPN and CDR2 is SVGIG in the germline V gene (reference sequence). The CDR3 covers 14 residues. CDR3 protein: CAARDRVVRGEQYF. The CDR3 nucleotides are TGTGCTGCCCGGGACAGGGTAGTGAGGGGCGAGCAGTACTTC.

The rearrangement links TRBV7-2 to TRBJ2-3; possible D gene TRBD1, 5 bases. In germline, CDR1 is SGHTA, CDR2 FQGNSA. Trimming shortened V by 9 bases and J by 4 bases, and 17 bases separated the two germline ends. CDR3 length: 14 residues. The CDR3 sequence: CASGARRGSDTQYF. The CDR3 DNA reads as TGTGCCAGTGGAGCGAGAAGGGGCTCAGATACGCAGTATTTT.

CDR3 residues: CASSQGGSKAFF. The CDR3 DNA follows: TGTGCCAGCAGCCAAGGTGGGTCTAAAGCTTTCTTT. The chain combines TRBV3-1 (or the pseudogene TRBV3-2) with TRBJ1-1; no firm D call. Germline V gene lookup returns CDR1 LGHDT and CDR2 YNNKEL (reference sequence). The CDR3 has 12 residues. Trimming pared 1 base from V and 9 bases from J, leaving 9 bases between.

The chain joins TRBV12-3 or TRBV12-4 to TRBJ1-5; D gene uncertain. The length of the CDR3 is 11 residues. Trimming stripped 3 bases from V and 15 bases from J, with 12 bases between. DNA of the CDR3: TGTGCCAGCAGTTTTGAACAGAACGTGCATTTT. This sequence encodes CASSFEQNVHF.

This chain links TRBV6-5 with TRBJ1-5; TRBD1 is a possible D gene (5 bases). This CDR3 has 13 amino acids. Germline CDR1 and CDR2: MNHEY and SVGAGI. The V and J ends lost 6 bases and 9 bases respectively, with 15 bases between them. The CDR3 region is CASRAGPSWPQHF. The CDR3 DNA reads as TGTGCCAGCAGAGCGGGGCCCTCGTGGCCCCAGCATTTT.

CDR3 bases: TGTGCCAGCAGCAAAGTGTGGGGGGTCTCTGGAAACACCATATATTTT. Amino acids: CASSKVWGVSGNTIYF. The chain recombines TRBV21-1 with TRBJ1-3. TRBV21-1 is termed a pseudogene. The CDR3 covers 16 residues.

The rearrangement uses TRBV30 and TRBJ2-2; D not certain. This CDR3 contains 13 residues. V shed 0 bases and J shed 5 bases, with 7 bases lying between them. The germline CDR1 and CDR2 sequences are GTSNPN and SVGIG (reference sequence). The CDR3 is CAWSVRRTGELFF. CDR3 bases: TGTGCCTGGAGTGTAAGACGGACCGGGGAGCTGTTTTTT.

V is TRBV5-8 and J is TRBJ1-2; D is perhaps TRBD1 (6 bases). Germline-derived CDR1 and CDR2 are SGHTS and YDEGEE. The V and J ends lost 1 base and 3 bases respectively, with 13 bases between them. This CDR3 is 15 amino acids long. The CDR3 nucleotides read TGTGCCAGCAGCTTGTTTTTGGACAGATACTATGGCTACACCTTC. Encoded protein: CASSLFLDRYYGYTF.

The chain combines TRBV15 with TRBJ2-7; 7 bases match TRBD2. The V segment lost 0 bases and the J segment 3 bases; nucleotides outside the gene matches: 2. This CDR3 comprises 14 residues. Germline V CDR1 and CDR2: LNHNV, YYDKDF (reference sequence). The CDR3 coding sequence is TGTGCCACCAGCAGAGATGGGGGGGTCTACGAGCAGTACTTC. Protein: CATSRDGGVYEQYF.

This clone was observed a single time. This chain links TRBV9 with TRBJ1-1; D might be TRBD1 (6 bases). Per the germline V gene, CDR1 is SGDLS and CDR2 is YYNGEE. Trimming took off 4 bases at V and 5 bases at J, with 18 bases between the two ends. The CDR3 spans 15 residues. The CDR3 region has the DNA TGTGCCAGCAGCAAAGTTACAGGGTCGAGGACTGAAGCTTTCTTT. It translates to CASSKVTGSRTEAFF.

The table lists this clone with a few counts. The genes are TRBV5-6 and TRBJ1-4; D is unclear. V was pared by 5 bases and J by 4 bases, with 24 bases between. CDR1 is SGHDT, CDR2 YYEEEE, per germline. This CDR3 has 18 amino acids. The CDR3 DNA reads TGTGCCAGCAGTAGGACCAGAGACTACCCGCGGGGTAATGAAAAACTGTTTTTT. This sequence encodes CASSRTRDYPRGNEKLFF.

This rearrangement joins TRBV12-1 to TRBJ2-7; the table names TRBD1, a call not compared with the DNA. TRBV12-1 is reported as a pseudogene. The CDR3 length is 14 residues. The CDR3 nucleotides are TGTGCCAGCAGTTCCGGGACAGGGGGGTACGAGCAGTACTTC. It yields the protein CASSSGTGGYEQYF.